Below are 17 T cell receptor beta chains sequenced from a single sample in a study of cytomegalovirus exposure and HLA in healthy donors. PCR involved 60 Vbeta and 13 Jbeta primers. The method was immunoSEQ multiplex PCR; TCRdb's version includes in-frame clones alone and lacks a portion of them. The table shows fewer than 200,000 clones, with roughly 84% occurring only once. The sample consisted of PBMCs. The origin of the receptors is a male donor in good health and CMV-seronegative.

The chain uses TRBV10-3 and TRBJ1-3, with 8 nucleotides matching TRBD1. Per germline, CDR1 ENHRY and CDR2 SYGVKD. This CDR3 region has 14 residues. The V segment lost 2 bases and the J segment 6 bases; nucleotides outside the gene matches: 3. The CDR3 bases are TGTGCCATCAGTGAGGGACAGGGACCAAACACCATATATTTT. Translated, it gives CAISEGQGPNTIYF.

The V gene is TRBV27, the J gene TRBJ2-7, with D perhaps matching TRBD2 (5 bases). CDR3 length: 15 residues. Deletions cut 0 bases from V and 2 bases from J, with 11 bases between. In germline, CDR1 is MNHEY, CDR2 SMNVEV (reference sequence). The DNA of the CDR3 is TGTGCCAGCAGTTTATCCCCGGGAATGGCCTACGAGCAGTACTTC. Encoded protein: CASSLSPGMAYEQYF.

The genes are TRBV4-3 and TRBJ1-3, with D perhaps matching TRBD1 (5 bases). In germline, CDR1 is LGHNA, CDR2 YSLEER. The V end was cut by 3 bases, the J end by 2 bases, with 20 bases between. CDR3 length equals 18 residues. CDR3 amino acids: CASSQTIQGVVAGNTIYF. As DNA, the CDR3 is TGCGCCAGCAGCCAGACAATCCAGGGTGTTGTAGCTGGAAACACCATATATTTT.

J is TRBJ2-7 and V is TRBV11-2; 9 nucleotides agree with TRBD1. The V gene's germline CDR1 is SGHAT and CDR2 FQNNGV. CDR3 size: 16 residues. The V segment lost 5 bases and the J segment 2 bases; nucleotides outside the gene matches: 10. The CDR3 loop is CASSRGRDRVPYEQYF. CDR3 in DNA: TGTGCCAGCAGCAGAGGCCGGGACAGGGTACCCTACGAGCAGTACTTC. The full variable domain, completed using reference TRBV11-2 and TRBJ2-7, is EAGVAQSPRYKIIEKRQSVAFWCNPISGHATLYWYQQILGQGPKLLIQFQNNGVVDDSQLPKDRFSAERLKGVDSTLKIQPAKLEDSAVYLCASSRGRDRVPYEQYFGPGTRLTVT.

This chain connects TRBV9 to TRBJ1-1; no clear D gene. The V end lost 0 bases, the J end lost 1 base, and 10 bases lay between the germline ends. The CDR3 contains 15 residues. Germline assignment: CDR1 SGDLS and CDR2 YYNGEE. CDR3 coding DNA: TGTGCCAGCAGCGTAGAAATAGCTGGGAACACTGAAGCTTTCTTT. Translation gives CASSVEIAGNTEAFF.

This clone has a handful of counts. V is TRBV18 and J is TRBJ1-6, with TRBD1 as a possible D gene (6 bases). With 2 bases removed from V and 9 bases from J, the gap between germline ends came to 26 bases. The CDR3 covers 19 residues. Germline CDR1 KGHSH, CDR2 LQKENI. CDR3 DNA sequence: TGTGCCAGCTCACCATCTTCGCCGGCGAAAACAGGGACGGGTTCACCCCTCCACTTT. It specifies CASSPSSPAKTGTGSPLHF.

The CDR3 sequence is CASSIISGRGVTDTQYF. DNA of the CDR3: TGTGCCAGTAGTATAATAAGCGGCAGGGGAGTCACAGATACGCAGTATTTT. This chain joins TRBV19 and TRBJ2-3, with D possibly matching TRBD1 (6 bases). The CDR3 is 17 amino acids. V lost 2 bases and J 2 bases, leaving 17 bases between the germline ends. Germline CDR1 LNHDA, CDR2 SQIVND (reference sequence). Full variable domain (remainder filled in from reference TRBV19 and TRBJ2-3): DGGITQSPKYLFRKEGQNVTLSCEQNLNHDAMYWYRQDPGQGLRLIYYSQIVNDFQKGDIAEGYSVSREKKESFPLTVTSAQKNPTAFYLCASSIISGRGVTDTQYFGPGTRLTVL.

In this sample, this clone turned up a few times. V is TRBV6-5 and J is TRBJ2-7; weak D call: TRBD1 (6 bases). CDR3 length: 13 residues. V was clipped by 2 bases and J by 5 bases, with 10 bases between them. The germline V gene has CDR1 MNHEY and CDR2 SVGAGI. As DNA, the CDR3 is TGTGCCAGCAGTTACACAGGGTACCACGAGCAGTACTTC. Its translation is CASSYTGYHEQYF.

The chain employs TRBV18 and TRBJ2-5; D is uncertain. Between the trimmed V and J ends, which lost 5 bases and 2 bases, there was a span of 6 bases. Per the germline V gene, CDR1 is KGHSH and CDR2 is LQKENI. The CDR3 has 12 amino acids. CDR3 DNA sequence: TGTGCCAGCTCAAAACAGCAAGAGACCCAGTACTTC. This translates into CASSKQQETQYF.

The V and J genes are TRBV28 and TRBJ2-5, with D possibly being TRBD2 (5 bases). The J call is in doubt because the DNA end fits TRBJ2-7 better. The CDR3 spans 13 residues. Germline values: CDR1 MDHEN, CDR2 SYDVKM. The DNA of the CDR3 is TGTGCCAGCAGTCCCGGGGTTCCCTACGAGCAGTACTTC. This translates into CASSPGVPYEQYF.

V is TRBV6-6 and J is TRBJ1-1, with D possibly matching TRBD1 (5 bases). The CDR3 sequence is 15 residues long. Germline V gene data show CDR1 as MNHNY and CDR2 as SVGAGI (reference sequence). V lost 3 bases and J 2 bases, leaving 13 bases between the germline ends. Here the CDR3 DNA reads TGTGCCAGCAGTTATCGGGGGGGAATTAACACTGAAGCTTTCTTT. Its protein product is CASSYRGGINTEAFF.

The chain joins TRBV5-1 to TRBJ2-7; a possible D gene is TRBD1 (8 bases). Germline CDR1 and CDR2: SGHRS and YFSETQ. The CDR3 loop spans 16 amino acids. Trimming removed 4 bases from V and 6 bases from J, with 23 bases in between. The CDR3 sequence is CASSAPDRGGWGEQYF. CDR3 bases: TGCGCCAGCAGCGCCCCTGACAGGGGAGGGTGGGGCGAGCAGTACTTC.

The chain combines TRBV28 with TRBJ1-3; TRBD1 matches 8 bases. The CDR3 extends over 13 amino acids. Germline V lookup: CDR1 MDHEN, CDR2 SYDVKM. Losses at the gene ends were 10 bases for V and 4 bases for J; bases not matched to a gene: 6. The CDR3 reads CATFRGPGNTIYF. CDR3 nucleotide sequence: TGTGCCACCTTCAGGGGGCCAGGAAACACCATATATTTT.

The rearrangement links TRBV27 to TRBJ2-7; the D is unclear. This CDR3 comprises 14 residues. Trimming left V 2 bases short and J 2 bases short, with 10 bases between. Germline lookup yields CDR1 MNHEY and CDR2 SMNVEV (reference sequence). CDR3 sequence: CASSLAGPPYEQYF. CDR3 nucleotide sequence: TGTGCCAGCAGTTTAGCAGGTCCGCCCTACGAGCAGTACTTC.

V gene TRBV15 combines with J gene TRBJ2-1; D perhaps matches TRBD1 (7 bases). This CDR3 is built from 16 residues. CDR1 is LNHNV, CDR2 YYDKDF, per germline (reference sequence). V lost 5 bases and J lost 9, with 23 bases in between. The CDR3 DNA is TGTGCCACCAGCGGAGGCAGACAGGGAGGTAGTGGTGAGCAGTTCTTC. Protein product: CATSGGRQGGSGEQFF.

V usage is TRBV10-3 and J usage is TRBJ2-2; D is undetermined. The germline V gene has CDR1 ENHRY and CDR2 SYGVKD. The V gene lost 7 bases and the J gene lost 0 bases, with 9 bases spanning the gap. CDR3 length: 14 amino acids. The CDR3 here is CAITGVSNTGELFF. In DNA, the CDR3 is TGTGCCATCACTGGAGTCTCGAACACCGGGGAGCTGTTTTTT.

V is TRBV9 and J is TRBJ1-2; D may be TRBD1 (5 bases). This CDR3 has 15 amino acids. Trimming took 3 bases from V and 2 from J, leaving 14 bases between them. The V gene's germline CDR1 is SGDLS and CDR2 YYNGEE. The CDR3, as DNA: TGTGCCAGCAGCGGAAGAGCCGACAGAAACTATGGCTACACCTTC. Amino acid sequence: CASSGRADRNYGYTF.